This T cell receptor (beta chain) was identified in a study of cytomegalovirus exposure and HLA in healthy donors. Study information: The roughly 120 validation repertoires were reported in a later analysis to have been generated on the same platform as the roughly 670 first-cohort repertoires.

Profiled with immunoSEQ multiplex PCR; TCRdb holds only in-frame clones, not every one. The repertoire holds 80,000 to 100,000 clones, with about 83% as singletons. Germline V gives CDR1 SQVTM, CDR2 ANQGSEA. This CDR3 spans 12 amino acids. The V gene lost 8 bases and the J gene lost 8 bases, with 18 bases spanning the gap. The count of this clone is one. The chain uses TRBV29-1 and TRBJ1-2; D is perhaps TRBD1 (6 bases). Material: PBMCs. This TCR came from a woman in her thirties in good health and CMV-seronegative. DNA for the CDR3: TGCAGCTCAGAGGGGGTAAGGGAGGGCTACACCTTC. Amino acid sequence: CSSEGVREGYTF.